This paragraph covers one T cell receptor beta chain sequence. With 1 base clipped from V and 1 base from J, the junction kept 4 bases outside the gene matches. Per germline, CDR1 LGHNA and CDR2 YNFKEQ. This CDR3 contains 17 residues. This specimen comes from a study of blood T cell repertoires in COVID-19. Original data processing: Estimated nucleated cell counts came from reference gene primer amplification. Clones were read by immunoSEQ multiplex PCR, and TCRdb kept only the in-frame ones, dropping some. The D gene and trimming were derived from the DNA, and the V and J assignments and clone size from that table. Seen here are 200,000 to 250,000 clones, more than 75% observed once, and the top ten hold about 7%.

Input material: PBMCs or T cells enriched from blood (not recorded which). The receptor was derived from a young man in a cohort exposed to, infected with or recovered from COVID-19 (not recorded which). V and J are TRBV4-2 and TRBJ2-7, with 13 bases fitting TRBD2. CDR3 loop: CASSQVGGLAGSYEQYF. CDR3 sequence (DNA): TGTGCCAGCAGCCAAGTAGGGGGACTAGCGGGATCCTACGAGCAGTACTTC.